Listed here are 4 T cell receptor beta chains from one sample, sequenced in a study of T-cell memory formation after mild COVID-19. TCRdb used MiXCR to reprocess the 5' RACE reads, holding one entry per CDR3 protein. The sample has fewer than 400,000 distinct CDR3 sequences; 10% to 15% are singletons. Sequencing used PBMCs or a T cell subset sorted from them (not recorded which). These receptors were taken from a man between 18 and 29 years old who had mild COVID-19 (a few samples of this study predate the infection). Cell type and time point are not known.

This clonotype was seen only a few times. The rearrangement joins TRBV7-3 to TRBJ2-2; the D is unclear. Looked up from germline, CDR1 is SGHTA and CDR2 is FQGTGA. The CDR3 runs to 15 residues. V was trimmed by 4 bases and J by 4 bases, leaving 13 bases between them. The chain's CDR3 is CASSWIKSGTGELFF. As DNA, the CDR3 is TGTGCCAGCAGCTGGATCAAAAGTGGCACCGGGGAGCTGTTTTTT.

This clonotype was counted at least ten times. The rearrangement links TRBV7-6 to TRBJ2-2; TRBD1 matches at 10 bases. Germline CDR1 is SGHVS and CDR2 is FNYEAQ. There are 16 residues in the CDR3. Trimming cost V 5 bases and J 1 base; bases outside gene matches: 4. The CDR3 loop reads CASSDRTGGNTGELFF. CDR3 DNA: TGTGCCAGCAGCGACAGGACAGGGGGGAACACCGGGGAGCTGTTTTTT.

This clonotype was counted between two and nine times. The chain uses TRBV7-9 and TRBJ2-2; 9 bases are shared with TRBD2. V lost 3 bases to trimming and J lost 3 bases; unmatched junction nucleotides: 2. From germline, CDR1 is SEHNR and CDR2 FQNEAQ (reference sequence). This CDR3 is built from 15 residues. The CDR3 DNA follows: TGTGCCAGCAGCTTTAGCGGGGGCGACACCGGGGAGCTGTTTTTT. As protein: CASSFSGGDTGELFF. The whole variable domain, remainder taken from reference TRBV7-9 and TRBJ2-2, is DTGVSQNPRHKITKRGQNVTFRCDPISEHNRLYWYRQTLGQGPEFLTYFQNEAQLEKSRLLSDRFSAERPKGSFSTLEIQRTEQGDSAMYLCASSFSGGDTGELFFGEGSRLTVL.

V gene TRBV12-3 or TRBV12-4 combines with J gene TRBJ2-2, with a weak D call TRBD2 (6 bases). The V gene lost 6 bases and the J gene lost 8 bases, with 10 bases spanning the gap. There are 12 residues in the CDR3. The DNA of the CDR3 is TGTGCCAGCAGCCTCCGGGGGGGGGAGCTGTTTTTT. Translated: CASSLRGGELFF.